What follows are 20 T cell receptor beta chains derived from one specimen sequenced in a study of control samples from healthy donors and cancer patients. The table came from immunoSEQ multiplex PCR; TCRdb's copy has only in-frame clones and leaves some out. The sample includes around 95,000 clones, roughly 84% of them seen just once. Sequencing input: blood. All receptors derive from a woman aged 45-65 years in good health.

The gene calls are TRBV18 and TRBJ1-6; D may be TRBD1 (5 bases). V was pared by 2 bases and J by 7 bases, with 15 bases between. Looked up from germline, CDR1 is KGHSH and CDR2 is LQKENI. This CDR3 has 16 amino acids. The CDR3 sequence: CASSPSSDRRNSPLHF. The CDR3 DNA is TGTGCCAGCTCACCATCGTCCGACAGAAGAAATTCACCCCTCCACTTT.

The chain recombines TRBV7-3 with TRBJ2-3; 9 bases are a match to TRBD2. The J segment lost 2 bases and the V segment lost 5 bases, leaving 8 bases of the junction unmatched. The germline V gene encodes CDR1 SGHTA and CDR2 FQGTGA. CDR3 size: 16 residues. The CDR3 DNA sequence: TGTGCCAGCAGCCTCGAACTAGCGGGTTTCACAGATACGCAGTATTTT. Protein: CASSLELAGFTDTQYF.

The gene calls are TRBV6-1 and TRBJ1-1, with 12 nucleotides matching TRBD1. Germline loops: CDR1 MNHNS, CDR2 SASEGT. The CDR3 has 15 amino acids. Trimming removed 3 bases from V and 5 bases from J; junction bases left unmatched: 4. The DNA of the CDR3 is TGTGCCAGCAGTGATCGGGACAGGGGGCGGACTGAAGCTTTCTTT. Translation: CASSDRDRGRTEAFF.

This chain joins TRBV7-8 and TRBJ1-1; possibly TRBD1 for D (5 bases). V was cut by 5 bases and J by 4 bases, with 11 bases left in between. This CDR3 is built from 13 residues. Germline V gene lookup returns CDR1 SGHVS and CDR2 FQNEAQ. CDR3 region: CASSPQGFTEAFF. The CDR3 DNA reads TGTGCCAGCAGCCCCCAGGGTTTCACTGAAGCTTTCTTT.

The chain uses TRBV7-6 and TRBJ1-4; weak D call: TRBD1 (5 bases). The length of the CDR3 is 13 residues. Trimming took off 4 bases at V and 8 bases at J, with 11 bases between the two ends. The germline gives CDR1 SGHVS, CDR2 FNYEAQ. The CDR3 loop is CASSSSREEKLFF. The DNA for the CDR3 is TGTGCCAGCAGCTCCTCCAGGGAGGAAAAACTGTTTTTT. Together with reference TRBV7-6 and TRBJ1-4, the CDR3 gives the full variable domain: GAGVSQSPRYKVTKRGQDVALRCDPISGHVSLYWYRQALGQGPEFLTYFNYEAQQDKSGLPNDRFSAERPEGSISTLTIQRTEQRDSAMYRCASSSSREEKLFFGSGTQLSVL.

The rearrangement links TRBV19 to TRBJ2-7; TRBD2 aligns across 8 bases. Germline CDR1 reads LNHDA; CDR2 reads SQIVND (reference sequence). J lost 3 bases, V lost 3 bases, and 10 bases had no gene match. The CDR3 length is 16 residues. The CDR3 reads CASSMGMGLVNYEQYF. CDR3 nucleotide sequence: TGTGCCAGTAGTATGGGGATGGGACTAGTGAACTACGAGCAGTACTTC.

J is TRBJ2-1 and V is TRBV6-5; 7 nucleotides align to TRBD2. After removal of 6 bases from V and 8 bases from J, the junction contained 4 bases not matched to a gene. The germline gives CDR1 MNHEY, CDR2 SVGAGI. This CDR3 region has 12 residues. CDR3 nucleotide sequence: TGTGCCAGCAGGCGGACTAGTGATGAGCAGTTCTTC. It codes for CASRRTSDEQFF.

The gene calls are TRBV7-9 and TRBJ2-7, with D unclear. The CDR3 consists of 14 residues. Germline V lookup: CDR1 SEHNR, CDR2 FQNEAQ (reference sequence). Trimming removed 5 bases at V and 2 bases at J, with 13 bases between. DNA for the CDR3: TGTGCCAGCAGCCGAAAGTCTCAAACCTACGAGCAGTACTTC. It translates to CASSRKSQTYEQYF.

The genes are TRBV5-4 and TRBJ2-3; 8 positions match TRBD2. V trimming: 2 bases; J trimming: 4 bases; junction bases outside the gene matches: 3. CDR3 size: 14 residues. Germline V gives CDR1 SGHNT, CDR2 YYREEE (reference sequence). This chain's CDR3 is CASSLGTRADTQYF. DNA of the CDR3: TGTGCCAGCAGCTTAGGGACTAGAGCAGATACGCAGTATTTT.

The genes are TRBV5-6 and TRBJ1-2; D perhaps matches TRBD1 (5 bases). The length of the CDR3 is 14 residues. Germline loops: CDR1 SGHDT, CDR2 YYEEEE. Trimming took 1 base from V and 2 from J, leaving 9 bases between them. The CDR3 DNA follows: TGTGCCAGCAGCTTGACAGGATCCAACTATGGCTACACCTTC. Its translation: CASSLTGSNYGYTF.

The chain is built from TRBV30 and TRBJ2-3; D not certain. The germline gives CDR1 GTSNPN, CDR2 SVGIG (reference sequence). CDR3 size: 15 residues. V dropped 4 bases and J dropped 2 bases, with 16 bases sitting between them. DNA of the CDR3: TGTGCCTGGATTGGAACTCCGTCTTCCACAGATACGCAGTATTTT. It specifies CAWIGTPSSTDTQYF.

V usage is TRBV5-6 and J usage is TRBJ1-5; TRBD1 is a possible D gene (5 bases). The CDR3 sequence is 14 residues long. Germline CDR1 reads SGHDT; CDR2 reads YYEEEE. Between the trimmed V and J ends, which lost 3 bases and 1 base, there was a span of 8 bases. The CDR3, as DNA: TGTGCCAGCAGCTGGGGGTGGAGCAATCAGCCCCAGCATTTT. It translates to CASSWGWSNQPQHF.

The CDR3 DNA is TGTGCCAGCAGTCAGCACAGGGGGCATGAGCAGTTCTTC. The encoded protein is CASSQHRGHEQFF. The chain links TRBV25-1 to TRBJ2-1, with TRBD1 identical over 9 bases. This CDR3 is built from 13 residues. Germline loops: CDR1 MGHDK, CDR2 SYGVNS. Trimming removed 5 bases from V and 8 bases from J; junction bases left unmatched: 4. The complete variable domain, with remaining parts taken from reference TRBV25-1 and TRBJ2-1, reads EADIYQTPRYLVIGTGKKITLECSQTMGHDKMYWYQQDPGMELHLIHYSYGVNSTEKGDLSSESTVSRIRTEHFPLTLESARPSHTSQYLCASSQHRGHEQFFGPGTRLTVL.

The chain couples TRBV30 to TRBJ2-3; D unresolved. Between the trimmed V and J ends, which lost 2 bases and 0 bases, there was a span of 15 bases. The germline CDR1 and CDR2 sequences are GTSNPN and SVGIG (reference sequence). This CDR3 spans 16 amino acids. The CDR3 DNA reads TGTGCCTGGAGTCCCCCCCTTGTGGATAGCACAGATACGCAGTATTTT. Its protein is CAWSPPLVDSTDTQYF. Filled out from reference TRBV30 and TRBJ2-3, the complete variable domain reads SQTIHQWPATLVQPVGSPLSLECTVEGTSNPNLYWYRQAAGRGLQLLFYSVGIGQISSEVPQNLSASRPQDRQFILSSKKLLLSDSGFYLCAWSPPLVDSTDTQYFGPGTRLTVL.

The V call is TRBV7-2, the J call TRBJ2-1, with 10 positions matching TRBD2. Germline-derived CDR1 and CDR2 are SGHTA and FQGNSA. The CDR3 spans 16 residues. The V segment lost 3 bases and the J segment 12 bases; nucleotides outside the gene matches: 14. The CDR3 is CASSLSASGSIFGQFF. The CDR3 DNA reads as TGTGCCAGCAGCTTGAGCGCTAGCGGGAGTATATTTGGGCAGTTCTTC. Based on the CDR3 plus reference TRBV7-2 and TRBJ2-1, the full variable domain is GAGVSQSPSNKVTEKGKDVELRCDPISGHTALYWYRQSLGQGLEFLIYFQGNSAPDKSGLPSDRFSAERTGGSVSTLTIQRTQQEDSAVYLCASSLSASGSIFGQFFGPGTRLTVL.

CDR3 amino acids: CAIQGGKHQETQYF. The CDR3 DNA reads TGTGCCATCCAGGGAGGGAAACACCAAGAGACCCAGTACTTC. This rearrangement joins TRBV10-3 to TRBJ2-5, with 7 bases that match TRBD2. Losses at the gene ends were 8 bases for V and 0 bases for J; bases not matched to a gene: 6. The CDR3 totals 14 residues. Germline CDR1 is ENHRY and CDR2 is SYGVKD.

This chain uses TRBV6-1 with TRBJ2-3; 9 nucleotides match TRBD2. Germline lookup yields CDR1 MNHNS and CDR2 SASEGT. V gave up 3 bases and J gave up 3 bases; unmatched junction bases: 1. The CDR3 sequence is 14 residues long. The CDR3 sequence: CASSERGGTDTQYF. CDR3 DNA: TGTGCCAGCAGTGAGCGGGGGGGAACAGATACGCAGTATTTT.

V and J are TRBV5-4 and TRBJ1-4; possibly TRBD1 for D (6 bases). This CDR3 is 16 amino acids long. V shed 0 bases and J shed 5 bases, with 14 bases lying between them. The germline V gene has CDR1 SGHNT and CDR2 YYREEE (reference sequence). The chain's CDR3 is CASSLATAGENEKLFF. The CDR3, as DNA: TGTGCCAGCAGCTTGGCTACGGCAGGGGAGAATGAAAAACTGTTTTTT.

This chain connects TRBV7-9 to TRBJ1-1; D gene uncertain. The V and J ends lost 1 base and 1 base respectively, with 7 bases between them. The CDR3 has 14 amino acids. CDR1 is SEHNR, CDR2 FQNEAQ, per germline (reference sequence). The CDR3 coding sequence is TGTGCCAGCAGCTTAGTTGAGTGGAACACTGAAGCTTTCTTT. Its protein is CASSLVEWNTEAFF. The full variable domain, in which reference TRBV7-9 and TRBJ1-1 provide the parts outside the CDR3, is DTGVSQNPRHKITKRGQNVTFRCDPISEHNRLYWYRQTLGQGPEFLTYFQNEAQLEKSRLLSDRFSAERPKGSFSTLEIQRTEQGDSAMYLCASSLVEWNTEAFFGQGTRLTVV.

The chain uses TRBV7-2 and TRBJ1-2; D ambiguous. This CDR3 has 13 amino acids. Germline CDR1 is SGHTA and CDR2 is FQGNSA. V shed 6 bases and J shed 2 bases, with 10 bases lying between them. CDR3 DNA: TGTGCCAGCAGAGGCGGGTCCAACTATGGCTACACCTTC. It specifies CASRGGSNYGYTF. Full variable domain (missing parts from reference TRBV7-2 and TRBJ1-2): GAGVSQSPSNKVTEKGKDVELRCDPISGHTALYWYRQSLGQGLEFLIYFQGNSAPDKSGLPSDRFSAERTGGSVSTLTIQRTQQEDSAVYLCASRGGSNYGYTFGSGTRLTVV.